The 8 T cell receptor beta chains listed next were all sequenced from one sample in a study of cytomegalovirus exposure and HLA in healthy donors. Vbeta (60) and Jbeta (13) primers were used in the PCR. The table came from immunoSEQ multiplex PCR; TCRdb's copy has only in-frame clones and leaves some out. The sample includes tens of thousands of clones, 65% to 85% of them seen just once. Sequences were obtained from PBMCs. These TCRs come from a woman in her forties or fifties in good health and CMV-seronegative.

CDR3 in amino acids: CAWALQDQPQHF. CDR3 in DNA: TGTGCCTGGGCCCTACAGGATCAGCCCCAGCATTTT. The genes are TRBV30 and TRBJ1-5; D is possibly TRBD1 (5 bases). Per germline, CDR1 GTSNPN and CDR2 SVGIG (reference sequence). V was shortened by 5 bases and J by 5 bases, with 10 bases between the two germline ends. This CDR3 comprises 12 residues.

The rearrangement joins TRBV7-9 to TRBJ2-2; D call uncertain. Germline CDR1 reads SEHNR; CDR2 reads FQNEAQ (reference sequence). The V end lost 5 bases, the J end lost 7 bases, and 8 bases lay between the germline ends. The CDR3 sequence is 12 residues long. CDR3: CASSATYGELFF. In DNA, the CDR3 is TGTGCCAGCAGCGCGACATACGGGGAGCTGTTTTTT.

This clone was recorded a few times. The rearrangement joins TRBV29-1 to TRBJ1-1; 7 bases align to TRBD1. Germline-derived CDR1 and CDR2 are SQVTM and ANQGSEA. The CDR3 loop spans 13 amino acids. The V and J ends lost 7 bases and 8 bases, in that order; junction bases with no gene match: 13. DNA of the CDR3: TGCAGCGCTTTGGGACAGCTGAAAACGGAAGCTTTCTTT. It encodes CSALGQLKTEAFF.

V is TRBV4-1 and J is TRBJ1-1; 10 bases map to TRBD1. In germline, CDR1 is MGHRA, CDR2 YSYEKL. The CDR3 is 21 amino acids. V dropped 0 bases and J dropped 0; count of bases not matched to a gene: 16. The CDR3 nucleotides are TGCGCCAGCAGCCAAGAGAGGGTTGGTCCCGGGACAGGGGAGATGAACACTGAAGCTTTCTTT. This translates into CASSQERVGPGTGEMNTEAFF.

The chain couples TRBV29-1 to TRBJ1-6; D remains unclear. V was clipped by 4 bases and J by 1 base, with 11 bases between them. Germline CDR1 reads SQVTM; CDR2 reads ANQGSEA. The CDR3 extends over 15 amino acids. This CDR3 reads CSVAEGESYNSPLHF. The CDR3 DNA reads TGCAGCGTTGCGGAGGGCGAGTCCTATAATTCACCCCTCCACTTT.

J is TRBJ2-6 and V is TRBV4-1; no clear D. This CDR3 has 17 residues. Trimming stripped 2 bases from V and 4 bases from J, with 15 bases between. The V gene's germline CDR1 is MGHRA and CDR2 YSYEKL. DNA for the CDR3: TGCGCCAGCAGCCAAATTTTCCGAGGCTCAGGGGCCAACGTCCTGACTTTC. Encoded protein: CASSQIFRGSGANVLTF.

The chain combines TRBV7-6 with TRBJ2-1, with 8 bases matching TRBD2. J was trimmed by 5 bases and V by 8 bases; bases with no gene match: 8. Looked up from germline, CDR1 is SGHVS and CDR2 is FNYEAQ. This CDR3 contains 14 residues. The CDR3 coding sequence is TGTGCCAGCGGCGGTAGCGGGACCCACAATGAGCAGTTCTTC. This gives the protein CASGGSGTHNEQFF. The full variable domain, rest sourced from reference TRBV7-6 and TRBJ2-1, is GAGVSQSPRYKVTKRGQDVALRCDPISGHVSLYWYRQALGQGPEFLTYFNYEAQQDKSGLPNDRFSAERPEGSISTLTIQRTEQRDSAMYRCASGGSGTHNEQFFGPGTRLTVL.

The V gene is TRBV4-2, the J gene TRBJ2-5; 10 bases align to TRBD2. This CDR3 region has 15 residues. Germline V gives CDR1 LGHNA, CDR2 YNFKEQ. V gave up 2 bases and J gave up 1 base; unmatched junction bases: 1. CDR3 amino acids: CASSQLAGGQETQYF. As DNA, the CDR3 is TGTGCCAGCAGCCAATTAGCGGGGGGCCAAGAGACCCAGTACTTC.